Following are 6 T cell receptor beta chains from one sample sequenced in a study of blood T cells in healthy people across ages. The authors ran a second PCR of about 6 to 11 cycles using a sample-barcoded 5' primer and a J-beta primer mix. Each CDR3 protein is one row after TCRdb ran MiXCR on the 5' RACE reads. The top ten hold approximately 15% of the sample, which has 650,000 to 700,000 distinct CDR3 sequences, approximately 29% seen once. What was sequenced was blood. These receptor sequences come from a woman of 80 years or more in good health.

Comments on this clonotype: Since a much larger clone is just one base distant, this may be a read error. V and J are TRBV2 and TRBJ2-7; D might be TRBD2 (5 bases). With 6 bases removed from V and 7 bases from J, the gap between germline ends came to 22 bases. From germline, CDR1 is SNHLY and CDR2 FYNNEI. The CDR3 has 15 amino acids. CDR3 nucleotide sequence: TGTGCCAGCAGAGTGACGCAGGCGGGTAGCAATGAGCAGTACTTC. Translation gives CASRVTQAGSNEQYF.

In this sample, this clonotype turned up a few times. The J gene is TRBJ2-2, the V gene TRBV7-2; tentative D call: TRBD1 (5 bases). V was pared by 2 bases and J by 6 bases, with 7 bases between. The CDR3 is 13 amino acids. Germline values: CDR1 SGHTA, CDR2 FQGNSA. The CDR3 region has the DNA TGTGCCAGCAGCTTAAAGACAGCCGGGGAGCTGTTTTTT. Protein product: CASSLKTAGELFF. The full variable domain, its missing parts supplied by reference TRBV7-2 and TRBJ2-2, is GAGVSQSPSNKVTEKGKDVELRCDPISGHTALYWYRQSLGQGLEFLIYFQGNSAPDKSGLPSDRFSAERTGGSVSTLTIQRTQQEDSAVYLCASSLKTAGELFFGEGSRLTVL.

The chain is built from TRBV10-3 and TRBJ1-1, with a weak D call TRBD1 (5 bases). Deletions cut 2 bases from V and 0 bases from J, with 13 bases between. The CDR3 runs to 16 residues. CDR1 and CDR2 from the germline V gene are ENHRY and SYGVKD. CDR3: CAISERDVNLNTEAFF. Written as DNA, the CDR3 is TGTGCCATCAGTGAGAGGGACGTAAATTTGAACACTGAAGCTTTCTTT.

The chain uses TRBV20-1 and TRBJ2-4, with 8 bases fitting TRBD2. Germline V gene data show CDR1 as DFQATT and CDR2 as SNEGSKA (reference sequence). With V trimmed by 6 bases and J by 13 bases, 14 bases remained unmatched. This CDR3 has 13 amino acids. In DNA, the CDR3 is TGCAGTGCAGTAGCGGGACCAGATCCTGAGCAGTACTTC. Translation gives CSAVAGPDPEQYF.

V is TRBV5-1 and J is TRBJ1-1, with 8 bases identical to TRBD1. The J segment lost 4 bases and the V segment lost 0 bases, leaving 5 bases of the junction unmatched. The CDR3 consists of 15 residues. Germline V gives CDR1 SGHRS, CDR2 YFSETQ. The CDR3 DNA follows: TGCGCCAGCAGCTTGGCCAGGGGGCGAAGCACTGAAGCTTTCTTT. It codes for CASSLARGRSTEAFF.

This chain uses TRBV4-2 with TRBJ1-5; 8 positions agree with TRBD1. V lost 1 base to trimming and J lost 6 bases; unmatched junction nucleotides: 8. Germline V gives CDR1 LGHNA, CDR2 YNFKEQ. The CDR3 sequence is 16 residues long. The CDR3 sequence: CASSQGVGDRGQPQHF. DNA for the CDR3: TGTGCCAGCAGCCAAGGGGTGGGAGACAGGGGTCAGCCCCAGCATTTT.